One and the same sample provided the 27 T cell receptor beta chains below, sequenced in a study of blood T cell repertoires in COVID-19. The method was immunoSEQ multiplex PCR; TCRdb's version includes in-frame clones alone and lacks a portion of them. The sample records tens of thousands of clones, 87% being singletons. The sample taken for sequencing was peripheral blood. The receptors here all came from a human donor with acute or convalescent COVID-19. The donor label of this sample is uncertain.

The chain carries TRBV15 and TRBJ2-5, with TRBD2 matching 9 bases. The J segment lost 5 bases and the V segment lost 6 bases, leaving 7 bases of the junction unmatched. CDR1 and CDR2 from the germline V gene are LNHNV and YYDKDF (reference sequence). This CDR3 spans 14 amino acids. The CDR3 reads CATRLAGARETQYF. The CDR3 nucleotides read TGTGCCACCAGGTTAGCGGGGGCCCGGGAGACCCAGTACTTC.

A few counts support this clone. V gene TRBV30 combines with J gene TRBJ1-2, with no clear D. CDR3 length: 13 residues. The germline V and J ends were trimmed by 5 bases and 9 bases, with 19 bases remaining between them. Germline CDR1 and CDR2: GTSNPN and SVGIG (reference sequence). The CDR3 nucleotides read TGTGCCTGGTTACCGCCCTATCGCGGAAGCTACACCTTC. Amino acid sequence: CAWLPPYRGSYTF. The whole variable domain, remainder taken from reference TRBV30 and TRBJ1-2, is SQTIHQWPATLVQPVGSPLSLECTVEGTSNPNLYWYRQAAGRGLQLLFYSVGIGQISSEVPQNLSASRPQDRQFILSSKKLLLSDSGFYLCAWLPPYRGSYTFGSGTRLTVV.

This rearrangement joins TRBV15 to TRBJ1-1; D perhaps matches TRBD1 (5 bases). Germline V CDR1 and CDR2: LNHNV, YYDKDF (reference sequence). CDR3 size: 14 residues. Trimming took off 1 base at V and 5 bases at J, with 11 bases between the two ends. In nucleotides, the CDR3 is TGTGCCACCAGCAGAGTTCGGGGGGGAACTGAAGCTTTCTTT. Translation: CATSRVRGGTEAFF.

V gene TRBV15 combines with J gene TRBJ1-6; 7 nucleotides line up with TRBD1. Germline CDR1 LNHNV, CDR2 YYDKDF (reference sequence). V was clipped by 1 base and J by 14 bases; unmatched bases: 14. The CDR3 has 16 residues. CDR3 in DNA: TGTGCCACCAGCAGAGCTGTAGGACAGGCCTTCGGAACCCTCCACTTT. Translated, it gives CATSRAVGQAFGTLHF.

The chain combines TRBV28 with TRBJ1-1; unclear D gene. Between the trimmed V and J ends, which lost 5 bases and 4 bases, there was a span of 8 bases. The CDR3 runs 12 residues. CDR1 is MDHEN, CDR2 SYDVKM, per germline. The CDR3: CASSTSATEAFF. CDR3 DNA sequence: TGTGCCAGCAGTACAAGCGCCACTGAAGCTTTCTTT.

The gene calls are TRBV6-2 or TRBV6-3 and TRBJ1-2; D might be TRBD1 (6 bases). Trimming removed 4 bases from V and 4 bases from J, with 13 bases in between. Per germline, CDR1 MNHEY and CDR2 SVGEGT. The length of the CDR3 is 14 residues. This chain's CDR3 is CASSFWTVTYGYTF. The DNA for the CDR3 is TGTGCCAGCAGTTTTTGGACAGTCACCTATGGCTACACCTTC.

This CDR3 reads CASSLGRRGTDTQYF. CDR3 in DNA: TGTGCCAGCAGCTTAGGCCGCCGGGGCACAGATACGCAGTATTTT. The V gene is TRBV13, the J gene TRBJ2-3, with unresolved D. Germline assignment: CDR1 PRHDT and CDR2 FYEKMQ (reference sequence). This CDR3 spans 15 amino acids. The V end lost 0 bases, the J end lost 1 base, and 8 bases lay between the germline ends.

This chain links TRBV29-1 with TRBJ2-7; TRBD1 is a possible D gene (5 bases). The CDR3 length is 14 residues. V lost 7 bases and J lost 2, with 18 bases in between. Germline V gene sequence: CDR1 SQVTM, CDR2 ANQGSEA. CDR3 in DNA: TGCAGCGCCACTAAGGGGTCGGACGCCTACGAGCAGTACTTC. It translates to CSATKGSDAYEQYF.

The chain couples TRBV5-1 to TRBJ2-5, with TRBD2 matching 10 bases. The trim removed 7 bases at V and 4 bases at J, leaving 10 bases unmatched. Germline V gene sequence: CDR1 SGHRS, CDR2 YFSETQ. The CDR3 covers 15 residues. The CDR3 DNA is TGCGCCAGCTCCAGCGGGGGGGCCTGGCGAGAGACCCAGTACTTC. This codes for CASSSGGAWRETQYF.

This chain connects TRBV11-2 to TRBJ2-7; a weak D match, TRBD2 (6 bases). The CDR3 spans 15 residues. Trimming stripped 2 bases from V and 7 bases from J, with 18 bases between. CDR1 SGHAT and CDR2 FQNNGV come from the germline V gene. The CDR3 loop is CASSLNGGTAGEQYF. CDR3 bases: TGTGCCAGCAGCTTAAACGGCGGGACGGCGGGGGAGCAGTACTTC.

The chain is built from TRBV4-1 and TRBJ1-2; the match to TRBD1 covers 8 bases. This CDR3 has 16 amino acids. Per germline, CDR1 MGHRA and CDR2 YSYEKL. J lost 8 bases, V lost 2 bases, and 13 bases had no gene match. CDR3 sequence: CASSQTTVGTGDGYTF. In DNA, the CDR3 is TGCGCCAGCAGCCAAACTACCGTCGGGACAGGCGACGGCTACACCTTC.

This chain links TRBV3-1 (or the pseudogene TRBV3-2) with TRBJ2-4; D possibly corresponds to TRBD2 (6 bases). Germline lookup yields CDR1 LGHDT and CDR2 YNNKEL (reference sequence). This CDR3 has 19 amino acids. The V gene lost 0 bases and the J gene lost 4 bases, with 22 bases spanning the gap. CDR3 amino acids: CASSQDIGLEGKRKNIQYF. CDR3 bases: TGTGCCAGCAGCCAAGATATTGGTTTGGAGGGGAAAAGAAAAAACATTCAGTACTTC.

The chain is built from TRBV5-6 and TRBJ2-7; D call uncertain. The CDR3 runs 15 residues. Germline CDR1 reads SGHDT; CDR2 reads YYEEEE. The ends were cut back, 2 bases at V and 0 bases at J, with 12 bases in the middle. CDR3 coding DNA: TGTGCCAGCAGCTTATCCGGGTTTTACTCCTACGAGCAGTACTTC. It codes for CASSLSGFYSYEQYF.

The chain recombines TRBV2 with TRBJ2-7, with 9 bases that match TRBD2. The V gene end was trimmed by 8 bases and the J gene end by 2 bases; junction bases not matched to a gene: 10. The CDR3 totals 15 residues. Germline V CDR1 and CDR2: SNHLY, FYNNEI. CDR3 region: CASEPDAGGTYEQYF. DNA for the CDR3: TGTGCCAGCGAGCCGGATGCGGGGGGGACCTACGAGCAGTACTTC.

Only a few counts were recorded for this clone. This chain connects TRBV7-9 to TRBJ1-4; D uncertain. CDR1 and CDR2 (germline): SEHNR, FQNEAQ (reference sequence). Between the trimmed V and J ends, which lost 3 bases and 8 bases, there was a span of 13 bases. CDR3 length: 14 residues. The CDR3 DNA sequence: TGTGCCAGCAGCTTCATGACCTCCGGGGAAAAACTGTTTTTT. Translation gives CASSFMTSGEKLFF.

For the CDR3, the DNA is TGTGCCAGCACCGGACAGGGGGCGTCTCTCTATGGCTACACCTTC. Its translation: CASTGQGASLYGYTF. V is TRBV2 and J is TRBJ1-2, with 11 bases matching TRBD1. With V trimmed by 7 bases and J by 4 bases, 8 bases remained unmatched. The CDR3 is 15 residues long. Germline loops: CDR1 SNHLY, CDR2 FYNNEI.

The chain has TRBV6-5 and TRBJ1-2, with D hard to call. The germline V gene has CDR1 MNHEY and CDR2 SVGAGI. The CDR3 extends over 13 amino acids. The ends were cut back, 3 bases at V and 1 base at J, with 6 bases in the middle. The CDR3 region is CASSYEGNYGYTF. CDR3 DNA: TGTGCCAGCAGTTATGAGGGTAACTATGGCTACACCTTC.

This chain connects TRBV11-2 to TRBJ2-6; TRBD1 matches at 11 bases. Germline V CDR1 and CDR2: SGHAT, FQNNGV. V shed 3 bases and J 4 bases; nucleotides not matched to a gene: 5. The CDR3 loop spans 17 amino acids. The CDR3 DNA sequence: TGTGCCAGCAGCTTTGGACAGGGGGCGACAGGGGCCAACGTCCTGACTTTC. The encoded protein is CASSFGQGATGANVLTF.

The chain carries TRBV4-3 and TRBJ1-1; no clear D. This CDR3 region has 15 residues. Trimming took off 0 bases at V and 1 base at J, with 9 bases between the two ends. Germline values: CDR1 LGHNA, CDR2 YSLEER. CDR3 DNA: TGCGCCAGCAGCCAAGACTGGCCAAGGAACACTGAAGCTTTCTTT. Protein sequence: CASSQDWPRNTEAFF.

V is TRBV6-5 and J is TRBJ1-3, with 10 nucleotides matching TRBD1. Looked up from germline, CDR1 is MNHEY and CDR2 is SVGAGI. Trimming at V came to 6 bases and at J to 3 bases, leaving 2 bases not matched to a gene. This CDR3 region has 14 residues. The CDR3 DNA sequence: TGTGCCAGCAGAGACAGGGGGCGTGGAAACACCATATATTTT. Its protein product is CASRDRGRGNTIYF.

The chain uses TRBV7-8 and TRBJ1-1; 7 nucleotides agree with TRBD1. CDR1 is SGHVS, CDR2 FQNEAQ, per germline. The V and J ends lost 5 bases and 3 bases, in that order; junction bases with no gene match: 6. This CDR3 spans 14 amino acids. This CDR3 is CASSQTGTYTEAFF. The CDR3 nucleotides read TGTGCCAGCAGCCAGACAGGGACTTACACTGAAGCTTTCTTT.

As DNA, the CDR3 is TGTGCCAGCAGCTTATCGGACCAGGGGTTCTTC. Protein sequence: CASSLSDQGFF. J is TRBJ2-1 and V is TRBV7-9; a possible D gene is TRBD1 (5 bases). The CDR3 runs 11 residues. With 2 bases removed from V and 15 bases from J, the gap between germline ends came to 11 bases. Looked up from germline, CDR1 is SEHNR and CDR2 is FQNEAQ (reference sequence).

The chain carries TRBV7-9 and TRBJ1-1, with TRBD1 as a possible D gene (5 bases). The CDR3 covers 13 residues. Trimming took off 8 bases at V and 4 bases at J, with 14 bases between the two ends. The germline V gene has CDR1 SEHNR and CDR2 FQNEAQ (reference sequence). CDR3 region: CASQGGSFTEAFF. For the CDR3, the DNA is TGTGCCAGCCAGGGCGGATCCTTCACTGAAGCTTTCTTT.

This clone has only one observation. This chain connects TRBV14 to TRBJ2-2; possible D gene TRBD1, 6 bases. The germline V and J ends were trimmed by 5 bases and 0 bases, with 10 bases remaining between them. This CDR3 region has 15 residues. The V gene's germline CDR1 is SGHDN and CDR2 FVKESK. CDR3 protein: CASSYRDSNTGELFF. CDR3 in DNA: TGTGCCAGCAGCTACAGGGATTCGAACACCGGGGAGCTGTTTTTT.

The chain couples TRBV12-3 or TRBV12-4 to TRBJ2-6; D not resolved. V was clipped by 5 bases and J by 4 bases, with 6 bases between them. The CDR3 has 13 amino acids. CDR3 region: CASSLGGANVLTF. CDR3 nucleotides: TGTGCCAGCAGTCTCGGGGGGGCCAACGTCCTGACTTTC.

This clone has more than one count but fewer than ten. J is TRBJ2-3 and V is TRBV4-2, with 7 bases identical to TRBD1. Germline CDR1 LGHNA, CDR2 YNFKEQ. CDR3 size: 16 residues. Unmatched junction bases numbered 9, after V lost 4 bases and J lost 2 bases. The CDR3 DNA follows: TGTGCCAGCAGCCTCGTGGGGCAGGGGGACACAGATACGCAGTATTTT. Translation: CASSLVGQGDTDTQYF.

The genes are TRBV7-9 and TRBJ2-1, with D possibly TRBD1 on 6 matching bases. Germline CDR1 reads SEHNR; CDR2 reads FQNEAQ (reference sequence). The CDR3 is 14 residues long. The ends were cut back, 4 bases at V and 4 bases at J, with 11 bases in the middle. The CDR3 nucleotides are TGTGCCAGCAGCTCCGGGACATCGTACAATGAGCAGTTCTTC. Protein sequence: CASSSGTSYNEQFF.